These T cell receptor beta chains were read from a single sample in a study of control samples from healthy donors and cancer patients. Here immunoSEQ multiplex PCR was the method, and the copy in TCRdb shows in-frame clones only, minus some. Found here are about 110,000 clones, approximately 84% of them singletons; the top ten hold about 7%. Sequencing used blood. Receptor source: a young man in good health. Each CDR3 is given with its conserved first and last residue. The D gene is left open where the match is weak. Clone size is shown for a subset of rows, as once, few, many or a class of expanded clone.

V gene	D gene	J gene	CDR3 length	clone size	CDR3 DNA	CDR3 protein
TRBV4-1	TRBD1	TRBJ2-1	20	.	TGCGCCAGCAGCCAAGATAGGGGGCGACAGGGGGCTACCTCCTACAATGAGCAGTTCTTC	CASSQDRGRQGATSYNEQFF
TRBV7-2	.	TRBJ2-2	15	.	TGTGCCAGCAGCCTTTCGGGACAGAACACCGGGGAGCTGTTTTTT	CASSLSGQNTGELFF
TRBV7-6	TRBD1	TRBJ2-3	19	.	TGTGCCAGCAGCACCCGACAGGGGGCTTGGGACCTACCTTCAGATACGCAGTATTTT	CASSTRQGAWDLPSDTQYF
TRBV12-3/TRBV12-4	.	TRBJ2-5	13	.	TGTGCCAGCTCCCTTACTAGCCCGGAGACCCAGTACTTC	CASSLTSPETQYF
TRBV19	.	TRBJ2-3	12	.	TGTGCCACCACTCAAGACACAGATACGCAGTATTTT	CATTQDTDTQYF
TRBV11-2	.	TRBJ1-2	14	few	TGTGCCAGCAGCCTTGTACGGGGTAACTATGGCTACACCTTC	CASSLVRGNYGYTF
TRBV7-9	.	TRBJ1-2	15	.	TGTGCCAGCAGCTTTACAAGAAGCCCATCCTATGGCTACACCTTC	CASSFTRSPSYGYTF
TRBV5-1	.	TRBJ1-6	14	.	TGCGCCAGCAGCTTGGATCCGGTGGACTCACCCCTCCACTTT	CASSLDPVDSPLHF
TRBV4-1	.	TRBJ1-5	16	few	TGCGCCAGCAGCCAAGGGTCGGGCTCCCCGGGGCAGCCCCAGCATTTT	CASSQGSGSPGQPQHF
TRBV25-1	TRBD1	TRBJ1-3	16	.	TGTGCCAGCAGTCAACGGGACAGGGAATCTGGAAACACCATATATTTT	CASSQRDRESGNTIYF
TRBV19	TRBD1	TRBJ1-5	17	.	TGTGCCAGTAGTTTTCATCGACAGGGTCGGAGCAATCAGCCCCAGCATTTT	CASSFHRQGRSNQPQHF
TRBV6-4	.	TRBJ2-3	14	few	TGTGCCAGCAGTGAGGAGGGGGGGACAGATACGCAGTATTTT	CASSEEGGTDTQYF
TRBV25-1	.	TRBJ2-7	13	.	TGTGCCAGCAGTGGTTTGAAGGTTCCCGAGCAGTACTTC	CASSGLKVPEQYF
TRBV6-6	TRBD1	TRBJ1-2	14	few	TGTGCCAGCAGTTATGACAGGGGGCGAAATGGCTACACCTTC	CASSYDRGRNGYTF
TRBV7-2	TRBD2	TRBJ2-7	14	.	TGTGCCAGCAGCTTATGGGAGGGGCGTGGCGAGCAGTACTTC	CASSLWEGRGEQYF
TRBV7-9	.	TRBJ2-7	15	.	TGTGCCAGCAGCTTAGGCGAAATATTCTCCTACGAGCAGTACTTC	CASSLGEIFSYEQYF
TRBV7-2	.	TRBJ1-6	14	medium-sized	TGTGCCAGCAGCCCTCGGGCCCTTAATTCACCCCTCCACTTT	CASSPRALNSPLHF
TRBV30	.	TRBJ2-5	13	once	TGTGCCTGGAGTGTTTGGACGCAAGAGACCCAGTACTTC	CAWSVWTQETQYF
TRBV7-9	TRBD1	TRBJ2-3	16	.	TGTGCCAGCAGCTCGGACAGGGGAGGTTTCGCAGATACGCAGTATTTT	CASSSDRGGFADTQYF
TRBV19	.	TRBJ2-2	15	.	TGTGCCAGTAGATCTGGGGCCCGGGACACCGGGGAGCTGTTTTTT	CASRSGARDTGELFF
TRBV2	.	TRBJ1-6	15	medium-sized	TGTGCCAGCAGTGGTGGGCGAACCTATAATTCACCCCTCCACTTT	CASSGGRTYNSPLHF
TRBV6-1	.	TRBJ2-7	11	.	TGTGCCAGCAGTGACTCCTACGAGCAGTACTTC	CASSDSYEQYF
TRBV5-6	TRBD1	TRBJ1-2	16	.	TGTGCCAGCAGCTCGGCCGGGACAGGGGCTTCCTATGGCTACACCTTC	CASSSAGTGASYGYTF
TRBV28	.	TRBJ2-1	16	few	TGTGCCAGCAGTTTGGGGCACGCCGGGGGTCTCAGTGAGCAGTTCTTC	CASSLGHAGGLSEQFF
TRBV11-2	.	TRBJ2-3	16	.	TGTGCCAGCAGCTCATTTGGGGGGACTAGCACAGATACGCAGTATTTT	CASSSFGGTSTDTQYF
TRBV7-9	TRBD1	TRBJ2-1	15	.	TGTGCCAGCAGCTTGCGGACAGGCTCCTACAATGAGCAGTTCTTC	CASSLRTGSYNEQFF
TRBV25-1	TRBD1	TRBJ1-1	15	.	TGTGCCAGCAGTGAATTAGGGACAGCGAACACTGAAGCTTTCTTT	CASSELGTANTEAFF
TRBV14	TRBD2	TRBJ2-1	13	.	TGTGCCAGCAGCCACGGACTAGCTGGTGAGCAGTTCTTC	CASSHGLAGEQFF
TRBV9	TRBD2	TRBJ2-6	20	.	TGTGCCAGCAGCGTAGCTGAGACTAGCGGGGGGGACTCTGGGGCCAACGTCCTGACTTTC	CASSVAETSGGDSGANVLTF
TRBV28	TRBD1	TRBJ1-5	21	.	TGTGCCAGCAGTTTTACAACATCGACAGGGAGGTTGTTTCGTGGCAATCAGCCCCAGCATTTT	CASSFTTSTGRLFRGNQPQHF
TRBV10-3	.	TRBJ1-1	13	once	TGTGCCATCAGTGAACCCGGGGGGGCTGAAGCTTTCTTT	CAISEPGGAEAFF
TRBV25-1	TRBD1	TRBJ2-1	14	.	TGTGCCAGCAGCGCGGAGGACAGGGGCAATGAGCAGTTCTTC	CASSAEDRGNEQFF
TRBV5-1	.	TRBJ2-3	15	.	TGCGCCAGCAGCCCGGGACGGGATTACACAGATACGCAGTATTTT	CASSPGRDYTDTQYF
TRBV5-1	TRBD1	TRBJ1-1	14	once	TGCGCCAGCAGCCGCTGGACAGGGCACACTGAAGCTTTCTTT	CASSRWTGHTEAFF
TRBV4-3	.	TRBJ1-1	15	.	TGCGCCAGCAGCCAATCTGCCAGGATGAACACTGAAGCTTTCTTT	CASSQSARMNTEAFF
TRBV29-1	.	TRBJ2-7	12	.	TGCAGCGTCCGGTCTGGGTCCTACGAGCAGTACTTC	CSVRSGSYEQYF
TRBV4-1	TRBD1	TRBJ1-1	15	.	TGCGCCAGCAGCCTGGATCGAACAGGGGACACTGAAGCTTTCTTT	CASSLDRTGDTEAFF
TRBV15	TRBD1	TRBJ2-5	14	.	TGTGCCACCACTAAGGGACAGGACCAAGAGACCCAGTACTTC	CATTKGQDQETQYF
TRBV28	TRBD1	TRBJ1-2	13	.	TGTGCCAGCAGTTTGGGACAGGGGTATGGCTACACCTTC	CASSLGQGYGYTF
TRBV4-2	.	TRBJ2-7	19	.	TGTGCCAGCAGCCAGAGGGTGGGACCGCAGAGACTGAGCTCCTACGAGCAGTACTTC	CASSQRVGPQRLSSYEQYF
TRBV27	TRBD1	TRBJ2-7	13	.	TGTGCCAGCAGTAGACAGGGGGGCTACGAGCAGTACTTC	CASSRQGGYEQYF
TRBV5-4	.	TRBJ2-2	12	.	TGTGCCAGCAGCTGGGACGCGGGGGAGCTGTTTTTT	CASSWDAGELFF
TRBV6-6	.	TRBJ1-3	15	.	TGTGCCAGCAGCGCAGGGGAGGAGACTGGAAACACCATATATTTT	CASSAGEETGNTIYF
TRBV5-1	TRBD1	TRBJ1-6	17	.	TGCGCCAGCAGCTTGGCTGCTAACGGACAGGGGAATTCACCCCTCCACTTT	CASSLAANGQGNSPLHF
TRBV5-1	.	TRBJ2-1	18	.	TGCGCCAGCAGCTTGGCAAGGGGGGCTCCCATAAACGACAATGAGCAGTTCTTC	CASSLARGAPINDNEQFF
TRBV12-3/TRBV12-4	TRBD1	TRBJ1-6	13	.	TGTGCCAGCTCAGAGACAGGGGGTTCACCCCTCCACTTT	CASSETGGSPLHF
TRBV4-1	TRBD2	TRBJ2-1	15	.	TGCGCCAGCAGCCAAGAACTAGCGGGGGGTTTGGAGCAGTTCTTC	CASSQELAGGLEQFF
TRBV6-2/TRBV6-3	TRBD2	TRBJ2-1	17	.	TGTGCCAGCAGCCAGAGCCGGGGGGTTGCGGGGAAAGGTGAGCAGTTCTTC	CASSQSRGVAGKGEQFF
TRBV6-6	TRBD1	TRBJ1-5	15	few	TGTGCCAGCAGATCCGGGACAGGGGAGAGTCAGCCCCAGCATTTT	CASRSGTGESQPQHF
TRBV19	.	TRBJ1-2	15	.	TGTGCCAGTAGTATCGGACACTTAGCTAACTATGGCTACACCTTC	CASSIGHLANYGYTF
TRBV4-2	.	TRBJ1-4	16	.	TGTGCCAGCAGCGAAGGAAGAACGGACCTTTCCGGAAAACTGTTTTTT	CASSEGRTDLSGKLFF
TRBV4-3	.	TRBJ1-5	14	.	TGCGCCAGCAGCCAAGCGTGGCGGAATCAGCCCCAGCATTTT	CASSQAWRNQPQHF
TRBV19	TRBD1	TRBJ1-1	14	.	TGTGCCAGTAGTATGCAGACAGGGGAGGCTGAAGCTTTCTTT	CASSMQTGEAEAFF
TRBV6-2/TRBV6-3	TRBD1	TRBJ1-1	13	.	TGTGCCAGCAGTCAAGGACAGGGTGGAGAAGCTTTCTTT	CASSQGQGGEAFF
TRBV14	.	TRBJ1-1	13	.	TGTGCCAGCAGCCTTATATCGAACACTGAAGCTTTCTTT	CASSLISNTEAFF